Listed below are T cell receptor beta chains from one sample, sequenced in a study of blood T cells in healthy people across ages. TCRdb ran MiXCR on the 5' RACE reads and lists one entry per CDR3 protein. The data contain over a million distinct CDR3 sequences, approximately 25% of them seen just once; the ten biggest clones take up about 0.72%. The sample was also reused in another study, on T cells of mothers and their children.

Sequencing was done on a sample of blood. Receptors were obtained from a girl aged 2-10 years in good health. CDR3s include the opening cysteine and the closing phenylalanine or tryptophan. The D gene is left open where the match is weak. Clone size, where shown, is once, few, many, or a class for clones that have expanded.

clone_size: few; j_call: TRBJ1-2; d_call: .; v_call: TRBV7-2; cdr3_nt: TGTGCCAGCAGCCCAAGGGTGGGCTATGGCTACACCTTC; cdr3_aa: CASSPRVGYGYTF
clone_size: .; j_call: TRBJ1-4; d_call: .; v_call: TRBV4-2; cdr3_nt: TGTGCCAGCAGCCAAGATCATAGGGATGAAAAACTGTTTTTT; cdr3_aa: CASSQDHRDEKLFF
clone_size: .; j_call: TRBJ2-3; d_call: TRBD1; v_call: TRBV7-9; cdr3_nt: TGTGCCAGCAGCTTAGCGCTACAGGGGGGAATGACGCAGTTTTTT; cdr3_aa: CASSLALQGGMTQFF
clone_size: few; j_call: TRBJ1-4; d_call: .; v_call: TRBV6-2/TRBV6-3; cdr3_nt: TGTGCCAGCGAAAGCGGACAAATAGAAGAAAAACTGTTTTTT; cdr3_aa: CASESGQIEEKLFF
clone_size: .; j_call: TRBJ2-7; d_call: .; v_call: TRBV7-2; cdr3_nt: TGTGCCAGCACCCCGGGATTTGTCTACGAGCAGTACTTC; cdr3_aa: CASTPGFVYEQYF
clone_size: .; j_call: TRBJ1-2; d_call: .; v_call: TRBV12-3/TRBV12-4; cdr3_nt: TGTGCCATCCTCATTTTTGGACGAATTCAATATGGCTACACCTTC; cdr3_aa: CAILIFGRIQYGYTF
clone_size: few; j_call: TRBJ2-3; d_call: TRBD2; v_call: TRBV11-2; cdr3_nt: TGTGCCAGCAGTAAAGAGCGGGATCCTGCAGATACGCAGTATTTT; cdr3_aa: CASSKERDPADTQYF
clone_size: few; j_call: TRBJ2-5; d_call: .; v_call: TRBV29-1; cdr3_nt: TGCGGCGTTGTGGGTGGCGAGACCCAGTACTTC; cdr3_aa: CGVVGGETQYF
clone_size: .; j_call: TRBJ2-5; d_call: TRBD2; v_call: TRBV11-2; cdr3_nt: TGTGCCAGCAGTATAAGCAGTAGCGGGAGTGAGCAAGAGACCCAGTACTTC; cdr3_aa: CASSISSSGSEQETQYF
clone_size: .; j_call: TRBJ2-3; d_call: TRBD2; v_call: TRBV9; cdr3_nt: TGTGCCAGCAGCGTTCTAGCGGCAACGGGAGATACGCAGTATTTT; cdr3_aa: CASSVLAATGDTQYF
clone_size: few; j_call: TRBJ2-3; d_call: .; v_call: TRBV6-1; cdr3_nt: TGTGCCAGCAGTGAAGGAGAGAGGGAAACAGATACGCAGTATTTT; cdr3_aa: CASSEGERETDTQYF
clone_size: .; j_call: TRBJ1-2; d_call: TRBD1; v_call: TRBV12-3/TRBV12-4; cdr3_nt: TGTGCCAGCTCGAGCTCCCAGGGACAGGGCTACACCTTC; cdr3_aa: CASSSSQGQGYTF
clone_size: few; j_call: TRBJ2-1; d_call: .; v_call: TRBV5-5; cdr3_nt: TGTGCCAGCAGCCGTGACGCCACAAAGTACAATGAGCAGTTCTTC; cdr3_aa: CASSRDATKYNEQFF
clone_size: few; j_call: TRBJ2-2; d_call: TRBD1; v_call: TRBV4-1; cdr3_nt: TGCGCCAGCAGCCACCAGGGGGAATTGAACGGGGAGCTGTTTTTT; cdr3_aa: CASSHQGELNGELFF
clone_size: many; j_call: TRBJ2-7; d_call: .; v_call: TRBV27; cdr3_nt: TGTGCCAGCAGTTTATCAGGGTCCTACGAGCAGTACTTC; cdr3_aa: CASSLSGSYEQYF
clone_size: .; j_call: TRBJ2-1; d_call: TRBD2; v_call: TRBV4-1; cdr3_nt: TGCGCCAGCAGCCAAGAGGAACTAGCGAACAATGAGCAGTTCTTC; cdr3_aa: CASSQEELANNEQFF
clone_size: .; j_call: TRBJ2-7; d_call: TRBD2; v_call: TRBV7-2; cdr3_nt: TGTGCCAGCAGCTATACTAGCGGGGCCTACGAGCAGTACTTC; cdr3_aa: CASSYTSGAYEQYF
clone_size: .; j_call: TRBJ2-7; d_call: TRBD1; v_call: TRBV27; cdr3_nt: TGTGCCAGCAGCCCAACTCTCAGGGGGCGAAGTCTGTACGAGCAGTACTTC; cdr3_aa: CASSPTLRGRSLYEQYF
clone_size: many; j_call: TRBJ2-5; d_call: TRBD2; v_call: TRBV4-1; cdr3_nt: TGTGCCAGCAGTCAAGGACTAGCGGGAGTAGAGACCCAGTACTTC; cdr3_aa: CASSQGLAGVETQYF
clone_size: .; j_call: TRBJ2-2; d_call: TRBD2; v_call: TRBV28; cdr3_nt: TGTGCCAGCCGTTCCTTGGGACTAGCGGACGAATATAGGAACACCGGGGAGCTGTTTTTT; cdr3_aa: CASRSLGLADEYRNTGELFF
clone_size: .; j_call: TRBJ2-7; d_call: .; v_call: TRBV20-1; cdr3_nt: TGCAGTGCTAGAGATCACTCCTACGAGCAGTACTTC; cdr3_aa: CSARDHSYEQYF
clone_size: .; j_call: TRBJ2-1; d_call: .; v_call: TRBV29-1; cdr3_nt: TGCAGCGCTAAAACTTACAATGAGCAGTTCTTC; cdr3_aa: CSAKTYNEQFF
clone_size: .; j_call: TRBJ2-5; d_call: .; v_call: TRBV12-3/TRBV12-4; cdr3_nt: TGTGCCAGCAGTTTTAGTACGGAATCGGGAGAGACCCAGTACTTC; cdr3_aa: CASSFSTESGETQYF
clone_size: .; j_call: TRBJ2-3; d_call: .; v_call: TRBV28; cdr3_nt: TGTGCCAGCAGCCCCGGTAGGGTTGTAGATACGCAGTATTTT; cdr3_aa: CASSPGRVVDTQYF